The 5 T cell receptor beta chains reported below all come from one sample, sequenced in a study of regulatory T cells in long-lasting Graves disease (dated by TCRdb to about 2021). The receptor library was made with multiplex PCR. The reads were generated on an Illumina HiSeq 4000. To build TCR beta libraries, CDR3 regions were amplified by Arm-PCR using iRepertoire HTBI primers. TCRdb redid the processing of the public reads, applying fastp at Q25 and MiXCR, and retained in-frame beta chains. All rows with the same CDR3 protein become a single entry with the most common DNA and genes. This sample gives a few hundred thousand distinct CDR3 sequences in total; 23% of them show up just once. The ten largest clonotypes hold 25% to 35% of the sample. This specimen's time point label, per the study, means: persistent/refractory GD, antithyroid drugs over 5 years with positive TRAb. RNA was extracted from PBMCs in TRIzol for both TCR sequencing and RNA sequencing.

The sequencing here drew on peripheral blood mononuclear cells (PBMCs), taken when the disease was refractory, from a patient treated with antithyroid drugs. These receptors were taken from a woman aged 40 to 50 with Graves disease. Donor details come from another sample of the same person, matched by shared clones.

This clonotype was observed a handful of times. The rearrangement uses TRBV6-1 and TRBJ1-2; a possible D gene is TRBD1 (6 bases). Germline-derived CDR1 and CDR2 are MNHNS and SASEGT. V was clipped by 7 bases and J by 4 bases, with 13 bases between them. CDR3 size: 13 residues. The CDR3 bases are TGTGCCAGCATGTCAAGGGGGAGCTATGGCTACACCTTC. It encodes CASMSRGSYGYTF.

The DNA of the CDR3 is TGTGCCAGCAGTGACCGGGGGGGCAGGCAAGAGACCCAGTACTTC. It is translated as CASSDRGGRQETQYF. The chain links TRBV2 to TRBJ2-5, with TRBD2 matching 8 bases. CDR1 SNHLY and CDR2 FYNNEI come from the germline V gene. The CDR3 runs 15 residues. V lost 3 bases to trimming and J lost 2 bases; unmatched junction nucleotides: 5.

The chain has TRBV20-1 and TRBJ2-1; no clear D. V was clipped by 3 bases and J by 10 bases, with 13 bases between them. Germline V gene sequence: CDR1 DFQATT, CDR2 SNEGSKA (reference sequence). This CDR3 is built from 12 residues. CDR3 protein: CSASTPSGEQFF. CDR3 DNA: TGCAGTGCTAGTACGCCTTCCGGGGAGCAGTTCTTC.

This clonotype appeared a few times. V is TRBV28 and J is TRBJ2-2; 9 bases fit TRBD1. With V trimmed by 5 bases and J by 3 bases, 4 bases remained unmatched. The germline gives CDR1 MDHEN, CDR2 SYDVKM. The CDR3 loop spans 15 amino acids. CDR3 in amino acids: CASSPGTGHTGELFF. The CDR3 region has the DNA TGTGCCAGCAGTCCCGGGACAGGGCACACCGGGGAGCTGTTTTTT.

V and J are TRBV6-1 and TRBJ1-5; perhaps TRBD1 as D (6 bases). Trimming cost V 3 bases and J 5 bases, with 14 bases left between them. From germline, CDR1 is MNHNS and CDR2 SASEGT. There are 15 residues in the CDR3. CDR3 coding DNA: TGTGCCAGCAGTGACGGGACACAGGGCTATCAGCCCCAGCATTTT. Encoded protein: CASSDGTQGYQPQHF.